The rows below give T cell receptor beta chains drawn from one sample of a study of memory CD4+ T cells and cytomegalovirus serostatus. Generated by immunoSEQ multiplex PCR, the TCRdb table keeps only in-frame clones and is missing some. Among about 92,000 clones listed, around 80% were seen once. Sequencing input: memory CD4+ T cells from blood. These receptors were obtained from an adult in good health and CMV-seropositive. Both conserved end residues are part of each CDR3. The D gene is left open where the match is weak. Rows may omit the clone size; those that give it use once, few, many or a size class.

v_gene	j_gene	d_gene	abundance	CDR3nt	CDR3aa
TRBV7-2	TRBJ1-1	-	once	TGTGCCAGCAGCTTAGTGGCGGGAAACACTGAAGCTTTCTTT	CASSLVAGNTEAFF
TRBV18	TRBJ1-1	-	-	TGTGCCAGCTCACCCGCGGACACTGAAGCTTTCTTT	CASSPADTEAFF
TRBV7-9	TRBJ2-7	TRBD2	-	TGTGCCAGCAGCTTAGATGGATCGCTAGCGGGACAGTACTTC	CASSLDGSLAGQYF
TRBV6-6	TRBJ2-3	TRBD2	-	TGTGCCAGTACAGAGCGGGAGGACACAGATACGCAGTATTTT	CASTEREDTDTQYF
TRBV4-1	TRBJ1-4	-	-	TGCGCCAGCAGCCAAGGGTGGGGCCGCGGTGGGAAACTGTTTTTT	CASSQGWGRGGKLFF
TRBV19	TRBJ2-6	-	-	TGTGCCAGTAGAGGCGAGGCCAACGTCCTGACTTTC	CASRGEANVLTF
TRBV9	TRBJ2-7	-	few	TGTGCCAGCAGCCCAAGTTTGTCGCCGCCCTACGAGCAGTACTTC	CASSPSLSPPYEQYF
TRBV18	TRBJ2-7	-	-	TGTGCCAGCTCACCGTTTCCAGGCAGCTCCTACGAGCAGTACTTC	CASSPFPGSSYEQYF
TRBV2	TRBJ1-1	-	-	TGTGCCAGCACTAAGAGGGGGGGGAACACTGAAGCTTTCTTT	CASTKRGGNTEAFF
TRBV7-2	TRBJ1-2	TRBD1	-	TGTGCCAGCAGCTCCCATCAGGGGGGTGGCTACACCTTC	CASSSHQGGGYTF
TRBV11-1	TRBJ2-7	TRBD1	-	TGTGCCAGCTCCGGACAGGGGACCGACGAGCAGTACTTC	CASSGQGTDEQYF
TRBV28	TRBJ1-2	TRBD1	-	TGTGCCAGCAGCGAACCGGGACAGGGGGCAGTATCTGGCTACACCTTC	CASSEPGQGAVSGYTF
TRBV27	TRBJ2-2	-	-	TGTGCCAGCAGTTTATGGGCTAGACTGAACACCGGGGAGCTGTTTTTT	CASSLWARLNTGELFF
TRBV2	TRBJ2-2	-	-	TGTGCCAGCAGTGATGTAGCGTCGGTCGGGGAGCTGTTTTTT	CASSDVASVGELFF
TRBV5-1	TRBJ2-3	-	few	TGCGCCAGCAGCTTACTAGCAGAATCAGATACGCAGTATTTT	CASSLLAESDTQYF
TRBV4-3	TRBJ2-7	TRBD2	-	TGCGCCAGCAGCCAACGAGCGGGAGCCCGGGAGCAGTACTTC	CASSQRAGAREQYF
TRBV18	TRBJ2-3	-	-	TGTGCCAGCTCACCTCCGACTGGCACAGATACGCAGTATTTT	CASSPPTGTDTQYF
TRBV21-1	TRBJ2-3	-	-	TGTGCCAGCAGCAAGAGGCACCCTGGCGGACTTTTGTCCAAAGATACGCAGTATTTT	CASSKRHPGGLLSKDTQYF
TRBV4-2	TRBJ2-2	TRBD1	-	TGTGCCAGCAGCGCAAACAGGGGCACCGGGGAGCTGTTTTTT	CASSANRGTGELFF
TRBV2	TRBJ2-7	-	-	TGTGCCAGCATAGCGGCGGTTTTGTCCTACGAGCAGTACTTC	CASIAAVLSYEQYF
TRBV28	TRBJ1-4	-	few	TGTGCCAGCAGTTCAATGACTGGACTGTTTTTT	CASSSMTGLFF
TRBV29-1	TRBJ1-1	-	-	TGCAGCGTTGGGGGGCTGGGACAACGGAACACTGAAGCTTTCTTT	CSVGGLGQRNTEAFF
TRBV5-4	TRBJ2-5	TRBD1	-	TGTGCCAGCAGCTCCCAGGGGGCCGAGGAGACCCAGTACTTC	CASSSQGAEETQYF
TRBV6-1	TRBJ1-1	TRBD1	-	TGTGCCAGCAGTCCGGGACAGGGTTGGACTGAAGCTTTCTTT	CASSPGQGWTEAFF
TRBV15	TRBJ1-5	-	-	TGTGCCACCAGCGGCCCAAATCAGCCCCAGCATTTT	CATSGPNQPQHF
TRBV28	TRBJ1-1	-	-	TGTGCCAGCAGTTTAAGCCCCCGGGGGGGGGCAGGAACTGAAGCTTTCTTT	CASSLSPRGGAGTEAFF
TRBV27	TRBJ2-7	TRBD2	-	TGTGCCAGCAGTTTAGTGGATGCGGGGGGATCCTACGAGCAGTACTTC	CASSLVDAGGSYEQYF
TRBV19	TRBJ1-1	-	few	TGTGCCAGTAGGAGAGACCGGGACACTGAAGCTTTCTTT	CASRRDRDTEAFF
TRBV5-1	TRBJ2-1	-	-	TGCGCCAGCAGCTTGGCCTGGGGTCCGCTTGAGCAGTTCTTC	CASSLAWGPLEQFF
TRBV27	TRBJ1-2	TRBD1	few	TGTGCCAGCAGCCAAAAGCCGGGACAGGGGGCCAGGGGCTACACCTTC	CASSQKPGQGARGYTF
TRBV6-6	TRBJ2-7	-	-	TGTGCCAGCAATTTTAGGGGAACTTCCGGGGTCTACGAGCAGTACTTC	CASNFRGTSGVYEQYF
TRBV6-5	TRBJ1-5	-	-	TGTGCCAGCAGTTACTCGTTCCAGAGCAATCAGCCCCAGCATTTT	CASSYSFQSNQPQHF
TRBV28	TRBJ2-5	-	-	TGTGCCAGCAGCCCCGCGCAGGGGCTAGGGTCCGGGACCCAGTACTTC	CASSPAQGLGSGTQYF
TRBV30	TRBJ1-2	-	-	TGTGCCTGGAAACAGGGAGGGGATGCTGGCTACACCTTC	CAWKQGGDAGYTF
TRBV5-6	TRBJ1-5	-	-	TGTGCCAGCAGCTTGGGACAGGAGCTTAGCAATCAGCCCCAGCATTTT	CASSLGQELSNQPQHF
TRBV28	TRBJ2-3	TRBD1	-	TGTGCCAGCAGACGGAGAACCGGACAGGCGTACACAGATACGCAGTATTTT	CASRRRTGQAYTDTQYF
TRBV19	TRBJ1-1	-	-	TGTGCCAGTAGTAAAGGAGCTGAGGGCACTGAAGCTTTCTTT	CASSKGAEGTEAFF
TRBV4-1	TRBJ2-3	TRBD2	-	TGCGCCAGCAGCCAAGAATCTAGCGGGATAAGCACAGATACGCAGTATTTT	CASSQESSGISTDTQYF
TRBV11-2	TRBJ2-3	-	-	TGTGCCAGCAGCACCGGGACCCCCCGCACAGATACGCAGTATTTT	CASSTGTPRTDTQYF
TRBV28	TRBJ2-3	-	once	TGTGCCAGCAGGGAAGGGTCCGGGCCAGATACGCAGTATTTT	CASREGSGPDTQYF
TRBV19	TRBJ2-6	-	-	TGTGCCAGTAGTATTTCGGGGGCGAGGGGGGCCAACGTCCTGACTTTC	CASSISGARGANVLTF
TRBV28	TRBJ1-2	-	-	TGTGCCAGCAGTTTATTAGGTCAGGGTATAAGCTACACCTTC	CASSLLGQGISYTF
TRBV9	TRBJ1-1	-	few	TGTGCCAGCAGCACTCTTCCTAGAGGGGGGATCGGGACTGAAGCTTTCTTT	CASSTLPRGGIGTEAFF
TRBV12-2	TRBJ1-3	-	-	TGTGCAAGTCGCTTAATTGTTCGGAGACCGACCTCTGGAAACACCATATATTTT	CASRLIVRRPTSGNTIYF
TRBV10-2	TRBJ1-1	TRBD1	-	TGCGCCAGCAGAGCCGGGACAGGTGGGGACACTGAAGCTTTCTTT	CASRAGTGGDTEAFF
TRBV19	TRBJ2-3	-	few	TGTGCCAGTAGATTAAGCGGTGATACGCAGTATTTT	CASRLSGDTQYF
TRBV11-3	TRBJ2-1	TRBD1	-	TGTGCCAGCAGCTTAGATGGGACAGGGGATAATGAGCAGTTCTTC	CASSLDGTGDNEQFF
TRBV7-9	TRBJ2-5	-	once	TGTGCCAGCAGCTTTAACCCGGACACGATCACACAAGAGACCCAGTACTTC	CASSFNPDTITQETQYF
TRBV10-3	TRBJ1-4	-	-	TGTGCCATCAGTGATGGCCCGGGAGAAAAACTGTTTTTT	CAISDGPGEKLFF
TRBV6-1	TRBJ2-6	-	-	TGTGCCAGCAGGGGGCTGTTTTCTGGGGCCAACGTCCTGACTTTC	CASRGLFSGANVLTF
TRBV5-4	TRBJ2-2	-	-	TGTGCCAGCAGCTCTGGCCCGTACACCGGGGAGCTGTTTTTT	CASSSGPYTGELFF
TRBV6-5	TRBJ1-1	TRBD1	-	TGTGCCAGCAGTTACTGGGCAGGGGGTGGAACTGAAGCTTTCTTT	CASSYWAGGGTEAFF
TRBV5-1	TRBJ1-1	-	-	TGCGCCAGCAGCGGCGGGTGGGGGGGTAACGAAGCTTTCTTT	CASSGGWGGNEAFF
TRBV5-1	TRBJ2-5	-	-	TGCGCCAGCAGCTTGAGAGGGGAAGAGACCCAGTACTTC	CASSLRGEETQYF